This T cell receptor beta chain was sequenced for a study of blood T cells in healthy people across ages. Sample-barcoded 5' priming and a J-beta primer mix drove a second PCR of about 6 to 12 cycles. No fewer than 3 million CDR3-containing paired-end reads came from each sample. Each CDR3 protein is one row after TCRdb ran MiXCR on the 5' RACE reads. The sample includes over a million distinct CDR3 sequences, under 30% of them seen just once. Only a few counts were recorded for this clonotype. Its cognate antigen is unknown. Whole-study findings and limits: It was not possible, with unsorted PBMCs, to conclusively compare naive and antigen-experienced cells. While age rose, TCR beta diversity per million T cells dropped in a roughly linear way.

The V and J ends lost 4 bases and 4 bases, in that order; junction bases with no gene match: 10. CDR1 MNHEY and CDR2 SMNVEV come from the germline V gene (reference sequence). This CDR3 has 16 amino acids. These sequences were also reported in another study, on T cells of mothers and their children. That source reports: Clones that were microchimeric and persistent were not detected among T cells.

Sequencing input: blood. The sequence derives from a girl aged 2-10 years in good health. This chain connects TRBV27 to TRBJ2-5; 9 positions match TRBD1. This CDR3 is CASSSTGGDTGETQYF. CDR3 nucleotide sequence: TGTGCCAGCAGTTCGACAGGGGGGGATACAGGAGAGACCCAGTACTTC.